This T cell receptor (beta chain) was documented in a study of TIL therapy for anti-PD-1-resistant metastatic lung cancer. About the research overall: Most patients had lung adenocarcinoma. General study results and limits: Many TIL product clones were absent from baseline tumor, suggesting clonal contraction.

The time point denotes: pre-treatment sample, taken before nivolumab and TIL therapy. Most excised metastases sampled were pleural nodules or supraclavicular lymph nodes. Progressing patients received lymphodepletion, expanded TIL infusion and IL-2. With regard to this clone: The antigen remains undetermined.

This was the immunoSEQ v3 assay. The data were produced by immunoSEQ multiplex PCR, yet TCRdb's version contains in-frame clones alone and is incomplete. The data contain over 10,000 clones, less than 70% of them singletons. Looked up from germline, CDR1 is SGHAT and CDR2 is FQNNGV. V gave up 4 bases and J gave up 1 base; unmatched junction bases: 9. The CDR3 totals 17 residues. The sample here was tumor tissue, taken at baseline. The rearrangement links TRBV11-2 to TRBJ1-1, with 10 bases identical to TRBD1. This TCR came from a woman between 30 and 79 years old with non-small cell lung cancer. This chain's CDR3 is CASSSGGTGAANTEAFF. The CDR3 DNA is TGTGCCAGCAGCTCAGGGGGGACAGGGGCGGCGAACACTGAAGCTTTCTTT.